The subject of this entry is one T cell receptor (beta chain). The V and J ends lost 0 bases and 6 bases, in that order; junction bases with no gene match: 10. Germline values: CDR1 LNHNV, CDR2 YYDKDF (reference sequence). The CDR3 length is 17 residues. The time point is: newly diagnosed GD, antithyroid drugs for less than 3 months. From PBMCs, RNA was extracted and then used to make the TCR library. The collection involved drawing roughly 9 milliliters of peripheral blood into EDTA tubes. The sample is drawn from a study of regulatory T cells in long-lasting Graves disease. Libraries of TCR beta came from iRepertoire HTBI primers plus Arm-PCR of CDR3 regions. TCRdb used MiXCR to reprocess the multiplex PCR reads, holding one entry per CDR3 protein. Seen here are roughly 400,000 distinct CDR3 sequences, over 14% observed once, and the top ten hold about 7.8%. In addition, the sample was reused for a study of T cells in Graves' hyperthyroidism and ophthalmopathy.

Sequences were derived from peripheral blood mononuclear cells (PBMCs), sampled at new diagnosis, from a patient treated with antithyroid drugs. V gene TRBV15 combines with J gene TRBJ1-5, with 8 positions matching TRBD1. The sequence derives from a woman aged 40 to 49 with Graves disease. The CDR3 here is CATSRDSWPGGIQPQHF. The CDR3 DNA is TGTGCCACCAGCAGAGATAGTTGGCCAGGGGGCATTCAGCCCCAGCATTTT.